This T cell receptor beta chain was sequenced for a study of breast tumors, draining lymph nodes, adjacent tissues. This clonotype was observed at least ten times. TCRdb re-called the multiplex PCR reads with MiXCR, one entry per CDR3 protein. The repertoire holds more than 100,000 distinct CDR3 sequences, with 20% to 25% as singletons. Samples came from axillary lymph nodes draining the breast cancer. The CDR3 has 13 residues. The germline V gene has CDR1 MNHNY and CDR2 SVGAGI (reference sequence). V lost 5 bases, J lost 3 bases, and 11 bases lay in between. Sequenced: axillary lymph node tissue. The J gene is TRBJ2-7, the V gene TRBV6-6; D is perhaps TRBD2 (5 bases). This receptor was obtained from a female donor with breast cancer. Some clones in this sample may be carry-over from other donors' samples. The DNA of the CDR3 is TGTGCCAGCAGTCCGGGGTTTTTCTACGAGCAGTACTTC. Translating it yields CASSPGFFYEQYF.